This T cell receptor beta chain derives from a study of blood T cell dynamics during melanoma immunotherapy (dated by TCRdb to between 2020 and 2021). Some background on the complete study: All patients had metastatic melanoma and were given first-line pembrolizumab or nivolumab plus ipilimumab as standard of care in the United Kingdom. To find early correlates of response, the study profiled the peripheral T cell receptor repertoires of patients with metastatic melanoma both before and after one cycle of checkpoint inhibitor therapy. The training cohort consisted of consecutive patients, while an additional independent group of patients from the same centre was pooled to form an external validation set. Points the paper makes about the study in general: A bifurcated reorganization of the PBMC repertoire at W3, with increased clonality or increased diversity, was observed in patients who later achieved disease control, unlike in progressors. The study could not determine whether the T cell clones driving repertoire changes were melanoma-specific or reflected general immune activation. The relatively small sample size was recognized as a factor that could limit how well the results generalize.

Sequences SGHAT (CDR1) and FQNNGV (CDR2) are obtained from the germline V gene. Counted from cysteine to phenylalanine, this CDR3 has 15 amino acids. CDR3 DNA only is kept here, 45 bases in frame from base 1. At the junction V is shortened by 2 bases and J by 2 bases; bases outside the gene matches: 6. The time point label of this sample denotes: pre-treatment baseline. Blood samples were collected before treatment (T0) and at week 3 (W3), after the first cycle of checkpoint blockade. Except for a couple of patients with rapid clinical progression, response was assessed 12 weeks after the first infusion by RECIST 1.1; disease control meant complete response, partial response or stable disease. Patients were excluded for prior systemic cancer treatment, concomitant immunosuppressant therapy or synchronous other active malignancies. TCR beta was sequenced in both bulk PBMC and plasma cell-free DNA in order to track circulating cells as well as T cell turnover. Lymphoprep and SepMate tubes were used to isolate PBMC from blood, and red cell lysis was then performed. QIAamp DNA Blood Mini kits were used to extract DNA from both PBMC and sorted T cell subsets.

About this clone: It has no known antigen specificity. No base-level quality is on record; no much larger clone is a single base apart.

For every bulk PBMC sample, a fixed 350 ng of DNA was loaded. The immunoSEQ TCRb Assay kit was used according to manufacturer instructions to amplify TCR beta CDR3 sequences from genomic DNA. The KAPA Library Quantification Kit for Illumina platforms was used to quantify the pooled libraries by qPCR. Pooled libraries were clustered at roughly 0.6-1.1 pM and sequenced on an Illumina NextSeq 500. Per the source publication's procedure: TCR data were analyzed with immunoSEQ ANALYZER and the R LymphoSeq package. A rearrangement efficiency score was calculated as productive divided by the sum of productive and non-productive CDR3 sequences. Clonality was assessed using the Gini coefficient and diversity using the Renyi index at alpha=1, with pairwise comparisons between timepoints within each patient. Clonal relatedness, based on an edit distance of 3, and repertoire similarity, based on the Bhattacharyya coefficient, were both computed in LymphoSeq. Linear discriminant analysis on week-3 changes in clonality and diversity was built with the R MASS and caret packages to classify response. Sourced from immuneACCESS, this table was stored by TCRdb with only in-frame sequences that have V and J called. A share of the clones is absent; for the studies checked, an unresolved V gene accounts for under half, and the remainder has no known explanation. That table gives V, J and clone size, and the DNA gave D and trimming. This sample has about 8,500 clones in its table, and roughly 77% of those were observed once. The ten largest clones add up to 1% to 1.5% of the sample.

This receptor was identified in a human donor with melanoma. The sample consisted of blood, taken from a patient treated with checkpoint blockade. The chain is made from TRBV11-2 and TRBJ2-7; TRBD2 matches 7 bases in the middle. The CDR3 has the sequence CASSLRDYQTYEQYF. In nucleotide form, the sequence is TGTGCCAGCAGCTTAAGGGACTACCAAACCTACGAGCAGTACTTC. Here the CDR3 is joined to the reference TRBV11-2 and TRBJ2-7 genes, and the full variable domain is: EAGVAQSPRYKIIEKRQSVAFWCNPISGHATLYWYQQILGQGPKLLIQFQNNGVVDDSQLPKDRFSAERLKGVDSTLKIQPAKLEDSAVYLCASSLRDYQTYEQYFGPGTRLTVT.